This is a list of T cell receptor beta chains from one sample in a study of blood T cell repertoires in COVID-19. The data were produced by immunoSEQ multiplex PCR, yet TCRdb's version contains in-frame clones alone and is incomplete. This table has some 83,000 clones, around 84% appearing once. The sequenced material came from peripheral blood. Every receptor here comes from a man aged 50 to 60 with acute or convalescent COVID-19. The CDR3 runs from the conserved cysteine through the conserved F or W. A D gene is named only where the DNA matches it firmly. Clone size is stated in some rows and not others, as once, few, many or a class when expanded.

TGTGCCAGCTCACCTGGCCTACAGGGGGCGACTGAAGCTTTCTTT CASSPGLQGATEAFF TRBD1 TRBJ1-1 TRBV18 15 NA
TGTGCCAGCAGGGGGACAGGGGGCTCGAATGAGCAGTTCTTC CASRGTGGSNEQFF TRBD1 TRBJ2-1 TRBV7-2 14 once
TGTGCCAGCAGGCCGGACAGGGGGCTTAACTATGGCTACACCTTC CASRPDRGLNYGYTF TRBD1 TRBJ1-2 TRBV2 15 NA
TGCGCCAGCAGCCAAGGGAGGGAGACTAGAAGCGAGCAGTACTTC CASSQGRETRSEQYF NA TRBJ2-7 TRBV4-3 15 NA
TGTGCCTGCGGGGATGGCAATCAGCCCCAGCATTTT CACGDGNQPQHF NA TRBJ1-5 TRBV7-9 12 NA
TGTGCCAGCAGCTTAACGGGGGGGCCCGGGGAGCTGTTTTTT CASSLTGGPGELFF TRBD2 TRBJ2-2 TRBV5-5 14 NA
TGTGCCAGTAGTATTGGGACATCTGGGAATGAGCAGTTCTTC CASSIGTSGNEQFF NA TRBJ2-1 TRBV19 14 NA
TGTGCCAGCTCCGGGACTCTCAATTCACCCCTCCACTTT CASSGTLNSPLHF NA TRBJ1-6 TRBV14 13 NA
TGTGCCAGCAGCTGGGGACTAGCGGGAGGGCCGTGGGATACGCAGTATTTT CASSWGLAGGPWDTQYF TRBD2 TRBJ2-3 TRBV7-2 17 NA
TGCAGTGCTAGTTCCGGGAAGAGCTCCTACGAGCAGTACTTC CSASSGKSSYEQYF NA TRBJ2-7 TRBV20-1 14 NA
TGTGCCAGCAGCCTCAGGACAGGGAAGCCCTACGAGCAGTACTTC CASSLRTGKPYEQYF TRBD1 TRBJ2-7 TRBV7-2 15 many
TGTGCCAGCAGCGTAGGGAGTGGGAGGGAGACCTACGAGCAGTACTTC CASSVGSGRETYEQYF TRBD2 TRBJ2-7 TRBV9 16 NA
TGTGCCAGCAGCTTAATCTCAGGGGTGGACGAGCAGTACTTC CASSLISGVDEQYF NA TRBJ2-7 TRBV7-9 14 NA
TGCGCCAGCAGCCGAACAGTAGCGGGAGGGCGAGAGCAGTACTTC CASSRTVAGGREQYF TRBD2 TRBJ2-7 TRBV5-1 15 NA
TGCAGCGGAGACAGCTACACTGAAGCTTTCTTT CSGDSYTEAFF NA TRBJ1-1 TRBV29-1 11 NA
TGTGCCAGCGGGACTAGCGGGGCTTACAATGAGCAGTTCTTC CASGTSGAYNEQFF TRBD2 TRBJ2-1 TRBV7-3 14 NA
TGTGCCAGCAGCGTAGGTGCGGGAGTATCTTGGGATGAGCAGTTCTTC CASSVGAGVSWDEQFF TRBD2 TRBJ2-1 TRBV9 16 NA
TGTGCCAGCAGTTATGACAGGGGAAATCAGCCCCAGCATTTT CASSYDRGNQPQHF TRBD1 TRBJ1-5 TRBV5-5 14 NA
TGTGCCACTCACAGTAGCTCTGGGGCCAACGTCCTGACTTTC CATHSSSGANVLTF NA TRBJ2-6 TRBV28 14 NA
TGCAGCGTAGGGACAGGGAGGAATGAGCAGTTCTTC CSVGTGRNEQFF TRBD1 TRBJ2-1 TRBV29-1 12 NA
TGCGCCAGCAGCCAAGGAGGGGGACAGGGAACTGAAGCTTTCTTT CASSQGGGQGTEAFF TRBD1 TRBJ1-1 TRBV4-3 15 few
TGTGCCAGCAGCTCCGGGACAGGGTCTGGCTACACCTTC CASSSGTGSGYTF TRBD1 TRBJ1-2 TRBV7-3 13 NA
TGTGCCAGCAGTTACAGGGGGGGAGGCAATCAGCCCCAGCATTTT CASSYRGGGNQPQHF NA TRBJ1-5 TRBV6-6 15 medium-sized